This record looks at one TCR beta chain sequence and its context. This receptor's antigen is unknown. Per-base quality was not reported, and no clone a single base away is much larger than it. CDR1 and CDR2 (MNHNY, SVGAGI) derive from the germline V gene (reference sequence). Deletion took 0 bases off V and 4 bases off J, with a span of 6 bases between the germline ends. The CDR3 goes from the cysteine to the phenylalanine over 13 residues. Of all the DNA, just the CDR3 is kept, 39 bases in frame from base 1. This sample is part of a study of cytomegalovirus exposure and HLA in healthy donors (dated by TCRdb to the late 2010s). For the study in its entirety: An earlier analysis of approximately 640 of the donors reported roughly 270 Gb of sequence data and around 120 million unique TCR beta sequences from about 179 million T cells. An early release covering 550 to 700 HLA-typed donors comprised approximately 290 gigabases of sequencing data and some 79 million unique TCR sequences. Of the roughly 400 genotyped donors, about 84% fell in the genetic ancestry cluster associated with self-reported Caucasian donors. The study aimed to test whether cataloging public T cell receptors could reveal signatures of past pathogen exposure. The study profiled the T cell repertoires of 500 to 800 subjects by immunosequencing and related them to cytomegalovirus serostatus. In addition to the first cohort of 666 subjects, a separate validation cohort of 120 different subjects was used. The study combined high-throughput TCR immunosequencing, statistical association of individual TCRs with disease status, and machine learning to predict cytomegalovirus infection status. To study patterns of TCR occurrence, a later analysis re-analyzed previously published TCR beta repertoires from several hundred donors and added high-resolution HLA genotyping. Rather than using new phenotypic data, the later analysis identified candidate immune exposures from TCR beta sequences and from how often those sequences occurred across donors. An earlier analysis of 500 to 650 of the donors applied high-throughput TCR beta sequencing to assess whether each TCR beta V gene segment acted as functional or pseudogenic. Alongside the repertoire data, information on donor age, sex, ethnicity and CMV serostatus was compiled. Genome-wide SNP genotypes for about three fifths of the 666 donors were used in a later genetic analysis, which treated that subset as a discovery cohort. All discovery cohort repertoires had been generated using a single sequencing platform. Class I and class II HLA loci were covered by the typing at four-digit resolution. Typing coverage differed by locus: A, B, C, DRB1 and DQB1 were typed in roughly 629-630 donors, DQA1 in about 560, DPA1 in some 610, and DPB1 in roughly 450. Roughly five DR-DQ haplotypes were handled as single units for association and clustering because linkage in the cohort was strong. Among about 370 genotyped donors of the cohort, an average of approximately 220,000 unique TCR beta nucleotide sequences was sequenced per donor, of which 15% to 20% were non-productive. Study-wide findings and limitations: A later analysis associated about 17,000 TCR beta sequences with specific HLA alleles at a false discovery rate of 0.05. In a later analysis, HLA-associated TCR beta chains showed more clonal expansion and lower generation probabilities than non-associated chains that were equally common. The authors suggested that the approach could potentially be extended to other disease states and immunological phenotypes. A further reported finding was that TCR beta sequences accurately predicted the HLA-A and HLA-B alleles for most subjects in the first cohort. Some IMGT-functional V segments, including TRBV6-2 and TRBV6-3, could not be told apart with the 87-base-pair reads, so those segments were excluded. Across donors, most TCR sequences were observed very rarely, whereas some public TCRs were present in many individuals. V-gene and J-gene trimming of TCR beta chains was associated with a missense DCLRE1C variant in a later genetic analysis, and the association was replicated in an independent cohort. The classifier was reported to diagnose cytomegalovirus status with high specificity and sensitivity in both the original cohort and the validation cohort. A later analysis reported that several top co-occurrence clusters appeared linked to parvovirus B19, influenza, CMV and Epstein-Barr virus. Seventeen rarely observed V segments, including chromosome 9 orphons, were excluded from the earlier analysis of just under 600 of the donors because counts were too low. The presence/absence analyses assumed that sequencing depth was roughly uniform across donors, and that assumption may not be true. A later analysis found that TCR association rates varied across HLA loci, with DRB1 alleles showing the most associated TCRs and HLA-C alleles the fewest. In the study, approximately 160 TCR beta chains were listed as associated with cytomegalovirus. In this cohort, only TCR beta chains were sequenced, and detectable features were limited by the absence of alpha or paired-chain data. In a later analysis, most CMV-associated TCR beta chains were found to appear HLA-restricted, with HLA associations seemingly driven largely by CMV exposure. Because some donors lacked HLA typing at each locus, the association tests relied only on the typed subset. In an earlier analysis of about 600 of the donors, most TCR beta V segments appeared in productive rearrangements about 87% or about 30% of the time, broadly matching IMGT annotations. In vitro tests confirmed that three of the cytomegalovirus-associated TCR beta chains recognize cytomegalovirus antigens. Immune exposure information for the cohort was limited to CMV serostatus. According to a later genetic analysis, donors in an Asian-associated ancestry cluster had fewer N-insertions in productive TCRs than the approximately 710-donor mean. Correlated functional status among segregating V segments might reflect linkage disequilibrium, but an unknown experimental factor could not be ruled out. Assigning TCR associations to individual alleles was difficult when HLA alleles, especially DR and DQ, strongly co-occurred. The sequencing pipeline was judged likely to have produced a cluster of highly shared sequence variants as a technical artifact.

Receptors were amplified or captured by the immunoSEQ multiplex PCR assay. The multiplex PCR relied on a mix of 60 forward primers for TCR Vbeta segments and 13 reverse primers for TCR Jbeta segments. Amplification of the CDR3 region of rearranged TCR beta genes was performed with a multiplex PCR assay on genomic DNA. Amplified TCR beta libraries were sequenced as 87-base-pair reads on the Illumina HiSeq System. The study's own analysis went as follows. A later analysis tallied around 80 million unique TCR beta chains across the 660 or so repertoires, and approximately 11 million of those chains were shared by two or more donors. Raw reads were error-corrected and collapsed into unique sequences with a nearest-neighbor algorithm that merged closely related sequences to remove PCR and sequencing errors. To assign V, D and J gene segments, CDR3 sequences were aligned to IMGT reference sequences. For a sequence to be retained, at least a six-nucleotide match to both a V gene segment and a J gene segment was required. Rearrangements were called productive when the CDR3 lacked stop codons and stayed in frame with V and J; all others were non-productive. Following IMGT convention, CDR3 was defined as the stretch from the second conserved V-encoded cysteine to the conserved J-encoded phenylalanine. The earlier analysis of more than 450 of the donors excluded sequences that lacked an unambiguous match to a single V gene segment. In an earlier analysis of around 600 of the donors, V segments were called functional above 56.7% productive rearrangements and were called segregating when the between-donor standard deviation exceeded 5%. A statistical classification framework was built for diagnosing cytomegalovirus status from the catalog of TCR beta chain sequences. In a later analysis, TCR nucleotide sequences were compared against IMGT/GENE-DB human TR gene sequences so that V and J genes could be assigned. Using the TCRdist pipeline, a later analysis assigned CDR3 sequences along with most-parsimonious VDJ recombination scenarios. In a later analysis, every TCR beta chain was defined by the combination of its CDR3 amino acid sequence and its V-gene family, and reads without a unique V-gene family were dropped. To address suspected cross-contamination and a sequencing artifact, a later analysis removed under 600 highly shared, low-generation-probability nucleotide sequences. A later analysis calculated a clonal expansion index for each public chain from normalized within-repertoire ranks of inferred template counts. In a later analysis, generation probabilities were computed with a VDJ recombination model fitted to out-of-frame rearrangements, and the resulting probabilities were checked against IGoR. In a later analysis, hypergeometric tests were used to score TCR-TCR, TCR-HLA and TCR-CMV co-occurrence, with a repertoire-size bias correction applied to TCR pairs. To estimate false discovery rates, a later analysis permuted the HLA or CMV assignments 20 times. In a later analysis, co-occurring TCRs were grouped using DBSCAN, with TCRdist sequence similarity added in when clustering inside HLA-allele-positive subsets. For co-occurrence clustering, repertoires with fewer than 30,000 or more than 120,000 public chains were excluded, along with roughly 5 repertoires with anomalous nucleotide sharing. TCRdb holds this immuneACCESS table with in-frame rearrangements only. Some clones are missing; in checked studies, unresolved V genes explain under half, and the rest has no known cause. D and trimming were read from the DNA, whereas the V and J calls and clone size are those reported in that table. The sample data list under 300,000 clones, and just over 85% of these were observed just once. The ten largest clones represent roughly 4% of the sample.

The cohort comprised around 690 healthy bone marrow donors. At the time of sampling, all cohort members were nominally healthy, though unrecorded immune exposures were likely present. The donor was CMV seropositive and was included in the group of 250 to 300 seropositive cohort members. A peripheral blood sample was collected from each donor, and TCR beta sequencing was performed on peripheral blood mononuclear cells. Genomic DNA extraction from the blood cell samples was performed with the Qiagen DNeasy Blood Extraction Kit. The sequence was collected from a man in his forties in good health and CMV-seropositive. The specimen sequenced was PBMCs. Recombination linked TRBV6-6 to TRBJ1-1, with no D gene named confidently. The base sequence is TGTGCCAGCAGTTACTCGAGGGTCACTGAAGCTTTCTTT. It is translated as CASSYSRVTEAFF.